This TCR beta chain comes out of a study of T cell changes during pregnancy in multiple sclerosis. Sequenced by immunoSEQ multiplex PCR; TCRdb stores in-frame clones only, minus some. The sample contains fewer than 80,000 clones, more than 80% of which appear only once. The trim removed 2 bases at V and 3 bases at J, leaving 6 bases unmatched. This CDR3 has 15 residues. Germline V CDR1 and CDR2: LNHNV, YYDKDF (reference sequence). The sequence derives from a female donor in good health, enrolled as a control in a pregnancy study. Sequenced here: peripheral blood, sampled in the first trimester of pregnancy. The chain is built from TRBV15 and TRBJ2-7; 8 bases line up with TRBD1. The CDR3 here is CATSRTRDRFYEQYF. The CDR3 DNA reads TGTGCCACCAGCAGAACCCGGGACAGGTTCTACGAGCAGTACTTC. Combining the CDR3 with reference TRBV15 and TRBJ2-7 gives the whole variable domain DAMVIQNPRYQVTQFGKPVTLSCSQTLNHNVMYWYQQKSSQAPKLLFHYYDKDFNNEADTPDNFQSRRPNTSFCFLDIRSPGLGDTAMYLCATSRTRDRFYEQYFGPGTRLTVT.